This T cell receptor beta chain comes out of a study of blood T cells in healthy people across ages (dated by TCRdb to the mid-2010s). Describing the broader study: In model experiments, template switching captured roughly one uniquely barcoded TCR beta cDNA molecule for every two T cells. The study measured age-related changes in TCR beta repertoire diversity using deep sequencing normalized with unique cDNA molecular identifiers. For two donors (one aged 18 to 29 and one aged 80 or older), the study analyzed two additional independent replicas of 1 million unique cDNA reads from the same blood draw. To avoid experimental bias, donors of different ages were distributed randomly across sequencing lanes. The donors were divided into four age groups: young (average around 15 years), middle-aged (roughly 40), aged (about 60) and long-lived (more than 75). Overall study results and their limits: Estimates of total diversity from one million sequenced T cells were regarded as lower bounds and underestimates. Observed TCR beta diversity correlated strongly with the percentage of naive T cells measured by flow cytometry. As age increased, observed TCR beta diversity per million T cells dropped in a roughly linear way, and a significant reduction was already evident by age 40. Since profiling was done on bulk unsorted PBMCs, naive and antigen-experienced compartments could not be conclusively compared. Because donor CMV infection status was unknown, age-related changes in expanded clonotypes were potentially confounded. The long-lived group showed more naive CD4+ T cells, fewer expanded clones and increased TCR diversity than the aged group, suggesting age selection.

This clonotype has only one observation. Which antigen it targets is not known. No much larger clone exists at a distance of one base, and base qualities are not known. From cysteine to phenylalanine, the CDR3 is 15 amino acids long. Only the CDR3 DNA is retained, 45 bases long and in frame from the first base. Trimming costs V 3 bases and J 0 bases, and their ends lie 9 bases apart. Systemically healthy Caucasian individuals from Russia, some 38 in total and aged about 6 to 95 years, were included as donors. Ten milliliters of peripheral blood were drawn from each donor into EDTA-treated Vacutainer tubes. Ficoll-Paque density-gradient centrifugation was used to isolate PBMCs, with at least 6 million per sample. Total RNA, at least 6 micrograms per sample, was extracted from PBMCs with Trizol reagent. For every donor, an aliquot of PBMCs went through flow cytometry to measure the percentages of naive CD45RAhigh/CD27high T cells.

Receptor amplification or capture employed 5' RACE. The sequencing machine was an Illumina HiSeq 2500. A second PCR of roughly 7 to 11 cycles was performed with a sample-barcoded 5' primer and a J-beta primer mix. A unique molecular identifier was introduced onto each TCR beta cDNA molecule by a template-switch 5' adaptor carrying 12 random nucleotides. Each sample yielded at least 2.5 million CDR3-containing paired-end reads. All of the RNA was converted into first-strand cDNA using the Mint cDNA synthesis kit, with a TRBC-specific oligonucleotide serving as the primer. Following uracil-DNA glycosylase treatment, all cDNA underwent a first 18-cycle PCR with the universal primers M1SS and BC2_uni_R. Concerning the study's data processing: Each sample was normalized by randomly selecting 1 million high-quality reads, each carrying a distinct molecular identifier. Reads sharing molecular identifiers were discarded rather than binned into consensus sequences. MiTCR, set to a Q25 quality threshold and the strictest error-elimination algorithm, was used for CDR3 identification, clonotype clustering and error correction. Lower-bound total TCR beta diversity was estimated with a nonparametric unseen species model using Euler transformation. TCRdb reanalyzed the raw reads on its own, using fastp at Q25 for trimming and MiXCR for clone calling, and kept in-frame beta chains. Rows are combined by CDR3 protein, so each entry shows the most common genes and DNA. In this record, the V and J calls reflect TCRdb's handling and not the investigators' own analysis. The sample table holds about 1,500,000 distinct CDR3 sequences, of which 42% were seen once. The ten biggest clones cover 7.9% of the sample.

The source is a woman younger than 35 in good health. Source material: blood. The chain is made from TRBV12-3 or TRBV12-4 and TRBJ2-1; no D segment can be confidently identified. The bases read TGTGCCAGCAGTTTTGAGCAAAACTCCTACAATGAGCAGTTCTTC. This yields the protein CASSFEQNSYNEQFF.